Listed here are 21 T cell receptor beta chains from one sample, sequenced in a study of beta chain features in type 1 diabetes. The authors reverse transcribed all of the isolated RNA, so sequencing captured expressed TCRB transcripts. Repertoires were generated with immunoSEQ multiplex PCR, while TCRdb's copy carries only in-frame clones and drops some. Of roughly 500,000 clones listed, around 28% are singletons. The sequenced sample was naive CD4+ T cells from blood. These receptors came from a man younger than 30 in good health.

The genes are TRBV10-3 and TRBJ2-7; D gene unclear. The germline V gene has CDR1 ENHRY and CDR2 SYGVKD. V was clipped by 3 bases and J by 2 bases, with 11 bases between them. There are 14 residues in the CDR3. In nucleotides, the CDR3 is TGTGCCATCAGTGAATACGGCCAGACCTACGAGCAGTACTTC. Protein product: CAISEYGQTYEQYF.

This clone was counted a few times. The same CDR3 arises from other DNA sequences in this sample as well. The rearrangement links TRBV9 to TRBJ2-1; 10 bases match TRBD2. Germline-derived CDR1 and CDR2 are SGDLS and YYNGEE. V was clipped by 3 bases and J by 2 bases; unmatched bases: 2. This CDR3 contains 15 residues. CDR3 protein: CASSGLAGAYNEQFF. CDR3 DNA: TGTGCCAGCAGCGGGCTAGCGGGGGCCTACAATGAGCAGTTCTTC.

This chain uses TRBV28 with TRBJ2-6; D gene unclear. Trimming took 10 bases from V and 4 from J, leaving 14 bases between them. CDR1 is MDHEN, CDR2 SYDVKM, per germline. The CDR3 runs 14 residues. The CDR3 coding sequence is TGTGCCACCGAAGACGGAGAAGGGGCCAACGTCCTGACTTTC. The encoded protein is CATEDGEGANVLTF.

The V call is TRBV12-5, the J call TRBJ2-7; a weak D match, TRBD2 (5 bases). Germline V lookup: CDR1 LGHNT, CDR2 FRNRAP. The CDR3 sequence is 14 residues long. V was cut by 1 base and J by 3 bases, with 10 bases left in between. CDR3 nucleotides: TGTGCTAGTGGTTTGGCCGGGATCATCTACGAGCAGTACTTC. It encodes CASGLAGIIYEQYF.

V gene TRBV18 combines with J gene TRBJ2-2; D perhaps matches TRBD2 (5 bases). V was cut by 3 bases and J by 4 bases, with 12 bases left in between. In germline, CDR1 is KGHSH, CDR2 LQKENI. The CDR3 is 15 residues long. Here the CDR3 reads CASSPNRGSTGELFF. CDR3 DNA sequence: TGTGCCAGCTCACCCAATCGGGGAAGCACCGGGGAGCTGTTTTTT.

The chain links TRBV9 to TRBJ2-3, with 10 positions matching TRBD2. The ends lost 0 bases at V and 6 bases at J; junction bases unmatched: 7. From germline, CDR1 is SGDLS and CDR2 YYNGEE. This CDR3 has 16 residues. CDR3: CASSVGGLAVLDTQYF. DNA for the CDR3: TGTGCCAGCAGCGTAGGAGGACTAGCGGTGCTGGATACGCAGTATTTT. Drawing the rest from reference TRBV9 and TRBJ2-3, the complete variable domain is DSGVTQTPKHLITATGQRVTLRCSPRSGDLSVYWYQQSLDQGLQFLIQYYNGEERAKGNILERFSAQQFPDLHSELNLSSLELGDSALYFCASSVGGLAVLDTQYFGPGTRLTVL.

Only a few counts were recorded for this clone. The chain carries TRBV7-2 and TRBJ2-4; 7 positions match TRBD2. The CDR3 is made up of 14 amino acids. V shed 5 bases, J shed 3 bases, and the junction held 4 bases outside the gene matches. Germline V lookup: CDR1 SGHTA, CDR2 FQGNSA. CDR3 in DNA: TGTGCCAGCAGCGGGGGAGGGAGCAAAAACATTCAGTACTTC. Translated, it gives CASSGGGSKNIQYF.

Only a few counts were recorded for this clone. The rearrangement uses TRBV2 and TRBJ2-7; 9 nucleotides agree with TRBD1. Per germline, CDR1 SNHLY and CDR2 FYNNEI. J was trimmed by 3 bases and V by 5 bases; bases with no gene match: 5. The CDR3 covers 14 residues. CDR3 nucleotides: TGTGCCAGCAGTCCGCTGACAGGGGGCTACGAGCAGTACTTC. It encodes CASSPLTGGYEQYF. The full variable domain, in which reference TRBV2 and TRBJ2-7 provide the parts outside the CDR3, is EPEVTQTPSHQVTQMGQEVILRCVPISNHLYFYWYRQILGQKVEFLVSFYNNEISEKSEIFDDQFSVERPDGSNFTLKIRSTKLEDSAMYFCASSPLTGGYEQYFGPGTRLTVT.

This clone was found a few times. CDR3 nucleotide sequence: TGCAGCGTTGAAATAAATGAGCAGTTCTTC. Amino acid sequence: CSVEINEQFF. This chain joins TRBV29-1 and TRBJ2-1; D is undetermined. Trimming removed 2 bases at V and 7 bases at J, with 3 bases between. The CDR3 has 10 amino acids. In germline, CDR1 is SQVTM, CDR2 ANQGSEA.

The CDR3 loop reads CASRGDRYTDTQYF. Here the CDR3 DNA reads TGTGCCAGCAGAGGGGACAGATACACAGATACGCAGTATTTT. The rearrangement joins TRBV27 to TRBJ2-3; TRBD1 aligns across 7 bases. From germline, CDR1 is MNHEY and CDR2 SMNVEV (reference sequence). This CDR3 has 14 amino acids. V shed 6 bases and J 2 bases; nucleotides not matched to a gene: 5.

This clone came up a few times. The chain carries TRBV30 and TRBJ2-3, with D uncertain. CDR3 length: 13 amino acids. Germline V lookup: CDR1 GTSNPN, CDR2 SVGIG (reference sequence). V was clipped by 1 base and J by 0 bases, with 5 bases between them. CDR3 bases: TGTGCCTGGAGTGATGGGAGCACAGATACGCAGTATTTT. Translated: CAWSDGSTDTQYF.

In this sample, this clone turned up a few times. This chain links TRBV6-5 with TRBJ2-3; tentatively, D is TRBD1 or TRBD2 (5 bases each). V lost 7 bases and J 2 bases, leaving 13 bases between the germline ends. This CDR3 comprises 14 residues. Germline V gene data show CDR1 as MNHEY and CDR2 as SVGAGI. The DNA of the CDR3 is TGTGCCAGCATGAGGGGACGGCACACAGATACGCAGTATTTT. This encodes CASMRGRHTDTQYF.

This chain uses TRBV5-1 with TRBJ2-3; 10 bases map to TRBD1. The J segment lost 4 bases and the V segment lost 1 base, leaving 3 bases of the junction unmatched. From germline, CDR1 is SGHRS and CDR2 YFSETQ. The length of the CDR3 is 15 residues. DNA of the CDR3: TGCGCCAGCAGCTTGTTCGGGACAGGGGCAGATACGCAGTATTTT. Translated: CASSLFGTGADTQYF.

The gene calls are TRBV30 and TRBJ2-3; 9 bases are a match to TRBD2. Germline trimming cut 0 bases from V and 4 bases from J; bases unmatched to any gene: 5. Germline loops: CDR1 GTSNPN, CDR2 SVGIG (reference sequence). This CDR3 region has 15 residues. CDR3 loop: CAWSVRAGGSDTQYF. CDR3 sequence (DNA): TGTGCCTGGAGTGTAAGGGCGGGAGGGTCAGATACGCAGTATTTT.

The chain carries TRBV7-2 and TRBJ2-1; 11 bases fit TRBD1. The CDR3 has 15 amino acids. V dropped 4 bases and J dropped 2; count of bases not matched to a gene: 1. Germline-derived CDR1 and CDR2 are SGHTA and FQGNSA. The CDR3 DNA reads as TGTGCCAGCAGCTGGGACAGGGGGACCTACAATGAGCAGTTCTTC. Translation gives CASSWDRGTYNEQFF.

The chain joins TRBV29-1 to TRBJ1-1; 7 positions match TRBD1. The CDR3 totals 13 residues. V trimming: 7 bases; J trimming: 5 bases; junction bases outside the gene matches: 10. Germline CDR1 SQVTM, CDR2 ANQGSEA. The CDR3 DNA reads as TGCAGCGCTGCGCTGAGGGGGCGTACTGAAGCTTTCTTT. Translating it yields CSAALRGRTEAFF.

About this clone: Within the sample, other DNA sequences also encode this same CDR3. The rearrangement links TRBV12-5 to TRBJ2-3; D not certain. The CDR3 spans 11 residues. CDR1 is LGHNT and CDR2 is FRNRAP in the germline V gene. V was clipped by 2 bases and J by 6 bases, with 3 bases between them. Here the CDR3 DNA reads TGTGCTAGTGGTTTGTCCGATACGCAGTATTTT. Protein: CASGLSDTQYF.

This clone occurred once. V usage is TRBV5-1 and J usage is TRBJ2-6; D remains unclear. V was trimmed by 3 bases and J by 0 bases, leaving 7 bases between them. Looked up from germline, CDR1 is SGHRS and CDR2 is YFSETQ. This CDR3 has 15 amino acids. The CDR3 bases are TGCGCCAGCAGCTCAGCTCTCTCTGGGGCCAACGTCCTGACTTTC. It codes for CASSSALSGANVLTF.

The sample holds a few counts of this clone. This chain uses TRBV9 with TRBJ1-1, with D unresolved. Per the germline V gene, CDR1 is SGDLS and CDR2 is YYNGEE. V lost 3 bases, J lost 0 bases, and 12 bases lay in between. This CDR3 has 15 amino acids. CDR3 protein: CASSGAAGMNTEAFF. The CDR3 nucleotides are TGTGCCAGCAGCGGGGCGGCAGGTATGAACACTGAAGCTTTCTTT.

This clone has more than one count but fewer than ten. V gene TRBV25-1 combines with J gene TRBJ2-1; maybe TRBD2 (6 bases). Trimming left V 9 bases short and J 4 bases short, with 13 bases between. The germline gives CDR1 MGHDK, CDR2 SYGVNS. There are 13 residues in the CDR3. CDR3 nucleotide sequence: TGTGCCAGTGATGGGACTCATTACAATGAGCAGTTCTTC. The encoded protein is CASDGTHYNEQFF.

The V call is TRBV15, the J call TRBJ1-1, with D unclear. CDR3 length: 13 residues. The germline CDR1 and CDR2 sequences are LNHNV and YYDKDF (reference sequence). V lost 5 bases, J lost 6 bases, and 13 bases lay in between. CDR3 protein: CATSARTNAEAFF. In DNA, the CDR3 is TGTGCCACCAGCGCACGAACGAATGCTGAAGCTTTCTTT.